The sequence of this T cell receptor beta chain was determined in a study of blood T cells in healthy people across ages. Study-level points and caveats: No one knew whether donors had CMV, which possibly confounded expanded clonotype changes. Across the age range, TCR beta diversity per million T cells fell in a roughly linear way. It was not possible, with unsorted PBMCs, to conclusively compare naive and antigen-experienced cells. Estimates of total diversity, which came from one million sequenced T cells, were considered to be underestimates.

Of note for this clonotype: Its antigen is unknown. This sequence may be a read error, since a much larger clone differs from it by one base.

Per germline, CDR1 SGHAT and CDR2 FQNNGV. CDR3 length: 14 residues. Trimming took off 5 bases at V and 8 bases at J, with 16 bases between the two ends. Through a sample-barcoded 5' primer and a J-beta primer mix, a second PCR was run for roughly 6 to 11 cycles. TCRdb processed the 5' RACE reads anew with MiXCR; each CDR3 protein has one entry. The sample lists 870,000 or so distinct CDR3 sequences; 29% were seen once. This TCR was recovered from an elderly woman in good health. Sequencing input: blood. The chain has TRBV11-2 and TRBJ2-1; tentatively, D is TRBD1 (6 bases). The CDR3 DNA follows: TGTGCCAGCAGCAAGAGGACAGATACCGATGAGCAGTTCTTC. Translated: CASSKRTDTDEQFF.